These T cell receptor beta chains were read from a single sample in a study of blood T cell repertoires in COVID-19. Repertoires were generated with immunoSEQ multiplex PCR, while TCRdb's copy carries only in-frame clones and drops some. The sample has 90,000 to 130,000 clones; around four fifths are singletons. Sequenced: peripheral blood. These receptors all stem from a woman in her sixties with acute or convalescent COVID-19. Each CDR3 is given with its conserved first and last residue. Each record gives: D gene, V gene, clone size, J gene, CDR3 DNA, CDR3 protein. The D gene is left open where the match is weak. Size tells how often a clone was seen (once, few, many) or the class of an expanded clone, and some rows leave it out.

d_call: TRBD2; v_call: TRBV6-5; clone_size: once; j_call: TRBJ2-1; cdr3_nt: TGTGCCAGCAGTTACTGGACTAGCGGGGGTTATGAGCAGTTCTTC; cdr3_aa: CASSYWTSGGYEQFF
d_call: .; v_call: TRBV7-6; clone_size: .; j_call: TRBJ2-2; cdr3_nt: TGTGCCAGCAGCGTATCAACAGGGCGGGAGCTGTTTTTT; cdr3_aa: CASSVSTGRELFF
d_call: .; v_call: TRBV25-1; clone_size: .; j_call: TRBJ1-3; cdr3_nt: TGTGCCAGCAGTGAATACAGGGACATATATTTT; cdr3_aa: CASSEYRDIYF
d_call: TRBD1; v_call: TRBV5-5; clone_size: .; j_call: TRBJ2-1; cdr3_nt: TGTGCCAGCAGCCTAGCCGGGACAGGAAGCTACAATGAGCAGTTCTTC; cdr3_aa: CASSLAGTGSYNEQFF
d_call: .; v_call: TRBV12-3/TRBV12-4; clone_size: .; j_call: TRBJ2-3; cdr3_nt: TGTGCCAGCAGACGGAACGGAGTAGATACGCAGTATTTT; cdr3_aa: CASRRNGVDTQYF
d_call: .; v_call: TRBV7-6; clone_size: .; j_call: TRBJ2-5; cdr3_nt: TGTGCCAGCAGCTCAGTGCGCGGGGTTGAAGGGACCCAGTACTTC; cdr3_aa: CASSSVRGVEGTQYF
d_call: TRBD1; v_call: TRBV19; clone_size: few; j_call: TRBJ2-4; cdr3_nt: TGTGCCAGTAGTATGGGGACAGGGCCTCTAGCCAAAAACATTCAGTACTTC; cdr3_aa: CASSMGTGPLAKNIQYF
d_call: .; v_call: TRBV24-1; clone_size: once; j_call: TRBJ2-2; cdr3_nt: TGTGCCACCGAGTCTGTCCGAACGAACACCGGGGAGCTGTTTTTT; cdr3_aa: CATESVRTNTGELFF
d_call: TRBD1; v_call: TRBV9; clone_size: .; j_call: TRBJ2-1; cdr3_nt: TGTGCCAGCAGCCAGTCCGGGACAGGGGCTTACAATGAGCAGTTCTTC; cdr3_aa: CASSQSGTGAYNEQFF
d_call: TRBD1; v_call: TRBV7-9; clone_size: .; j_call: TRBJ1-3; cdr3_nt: TGTGCCACTACTACAGGGGCGTATGGAAACACCATATATTTT; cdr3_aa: CATTTGAYGNTIYF
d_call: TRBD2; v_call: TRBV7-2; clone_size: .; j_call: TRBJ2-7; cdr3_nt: TGTGCCAGCAGCTCCACTAGCGGGGGTGGGTACGAGCAGTACTTC; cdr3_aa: CASSSTSGGGYEQYF
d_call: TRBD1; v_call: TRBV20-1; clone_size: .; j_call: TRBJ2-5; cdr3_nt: TGCAGTGCTAGTGGGACAGCTCACCAAGAGACCCAGTACTTC; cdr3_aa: CSASGTAHQETQYF
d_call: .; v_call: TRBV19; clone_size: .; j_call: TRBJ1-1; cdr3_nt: TGTGCCTCTTGGGCCGATCCCCGGGGCACTGAAGCTTTCTTT; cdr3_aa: CASWADPRGTEAFF
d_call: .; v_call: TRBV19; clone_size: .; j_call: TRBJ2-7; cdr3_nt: TGTGCCAGTAGTACCGGCGGACACCTTTCCTACGAGCAGTACTTC; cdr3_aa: CASSTGGHLSYEQYF
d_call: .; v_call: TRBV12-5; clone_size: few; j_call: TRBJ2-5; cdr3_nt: TGTGCTAGTGGTTCCCGGGGTGCCGAGACCCAGTACTTC; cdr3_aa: CASGSRGAETQYF
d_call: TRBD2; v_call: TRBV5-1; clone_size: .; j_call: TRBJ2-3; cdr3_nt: TGCGCCAGCAGCTTGGAAGGGAGGGGTCAAGATACGCAGTATTTT; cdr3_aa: CASSLEGRGQDTQYF
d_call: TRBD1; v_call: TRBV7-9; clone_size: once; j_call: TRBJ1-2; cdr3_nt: TGTGCCAGCAGCCAACAAGGGACAGAGGGTGCGGATGGCTACACCTTC; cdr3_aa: CASSQQGTEGADGYTF
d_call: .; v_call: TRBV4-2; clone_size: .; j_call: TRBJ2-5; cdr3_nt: TGTGCCAGCAGCCAAGATCTGGCAGGGTGGATGGAGACCCAGTACTTC; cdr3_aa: CASSQDLAGWMETQYF
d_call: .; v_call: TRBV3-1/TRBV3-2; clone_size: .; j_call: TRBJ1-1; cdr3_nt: TGTGCCAGCAGCCCACAACTGAACACTGAAGCTTTCTTT; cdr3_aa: CASSPQLNTEAFF
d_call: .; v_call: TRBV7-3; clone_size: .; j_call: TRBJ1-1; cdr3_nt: TGTGCCAGCAGCCGCGGCGGGGCCACTGAAGCTTTCTTT; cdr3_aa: CASSRGGATEAFF
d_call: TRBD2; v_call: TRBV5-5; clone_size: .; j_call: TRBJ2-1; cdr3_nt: TGTGCCAGCAGCTTTAGCGGGGGGGCCCATGAGCAGTTCTTC; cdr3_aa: CASSFSGGAHEQFF
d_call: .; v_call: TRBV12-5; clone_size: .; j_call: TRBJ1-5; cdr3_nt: TGTGCTAGTGGTTTGGTACGAGCGGGCTTTGGTCCCCAGCATTTT; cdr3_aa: CASGLVRAGFGPQHF
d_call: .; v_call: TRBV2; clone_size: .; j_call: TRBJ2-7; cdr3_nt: TGTGCCAGCAGCAGACAGGGAGGCGAGCAGTACTTC; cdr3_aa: CASSRQGGEQYF
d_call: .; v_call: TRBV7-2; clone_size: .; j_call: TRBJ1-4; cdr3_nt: TGTGCCAGCAGCTTAACCAGGGTGACTAATGAAAAACTGTTTTTT; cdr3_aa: CASSLTRVTNEKLFF
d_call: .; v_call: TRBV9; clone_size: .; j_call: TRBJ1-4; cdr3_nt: TGTGCCAGCAGCGTAGCAGGGACTAATGAAAAACTGTTTTTT; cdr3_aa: CASSVAGTNEKLFF
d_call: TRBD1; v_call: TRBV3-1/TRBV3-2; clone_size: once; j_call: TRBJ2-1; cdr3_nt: TGTGCCAGCAACTACAGGGGGTACAATGAGCAGTTCTTC; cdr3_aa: CASNYRGYNEQFF
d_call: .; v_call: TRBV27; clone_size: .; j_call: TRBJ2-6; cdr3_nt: TGTGCCAGCAGTCCAAGACAACTCTCTGGGGCCAACGTCCTGACTTTC; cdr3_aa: CASSPRQLSGANVLTF
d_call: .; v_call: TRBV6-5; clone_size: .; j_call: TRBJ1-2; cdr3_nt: TGTGCCAGCAGTTATCAAGCGGTGGGTTATATCTACACCTTC; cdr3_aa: CASSYQAVGYIYTF
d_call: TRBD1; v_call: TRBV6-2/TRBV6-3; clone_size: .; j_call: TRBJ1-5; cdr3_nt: TGTGCCAGCAGTTACGGGCCTACAGGGGATAGCAATCAGCCCCAGCATTTT; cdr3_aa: CASSYGPTGDSNQPQHF
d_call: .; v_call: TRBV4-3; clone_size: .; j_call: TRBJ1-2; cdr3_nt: TGCGCCAGCAGCCAAGTCGGGGGTAACTATGGCTACACCTTC; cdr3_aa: CASSQVGGNYGYTF
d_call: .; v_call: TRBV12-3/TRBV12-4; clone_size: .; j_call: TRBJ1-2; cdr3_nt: TGTGCCAGCAGTCCCAGGGCTTATGGCTACACCTTC; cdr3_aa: CASSPRAYGYTF
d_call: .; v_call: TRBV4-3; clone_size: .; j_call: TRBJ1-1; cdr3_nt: TGCGCCAGCAGCCACTCAGGGGACATAGAAGCTTTCTTT; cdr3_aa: CASSHSGDIEAFF
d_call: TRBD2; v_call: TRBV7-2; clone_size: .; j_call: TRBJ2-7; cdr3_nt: TGTGCCAGCAGCTATAGTAGCGGGGGGGGCTTCGAGCAGTACTTC; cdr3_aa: CASSYSSGGGFEQYF
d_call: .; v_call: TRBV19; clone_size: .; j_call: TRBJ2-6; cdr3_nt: TGTGCCAGTACTACTTGGGGACTGGCCTCTGGGGCCAACGTCCTGACTTTC; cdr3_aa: CASTTWGLASGANVLTF
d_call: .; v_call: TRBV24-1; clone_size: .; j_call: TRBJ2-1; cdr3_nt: TGTGCCACCAGTGATTTTTCGGATGAGCAGTTCTTC; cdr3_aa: CATSDFSDEQFF
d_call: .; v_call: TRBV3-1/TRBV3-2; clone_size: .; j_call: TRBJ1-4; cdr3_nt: TGTGCCAGCAGCCAAGTGATAAGGGGAAAACTGTTTTTT; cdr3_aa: CASSQVIRGKLFF
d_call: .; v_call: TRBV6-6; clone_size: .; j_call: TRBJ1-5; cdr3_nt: TGTGCCAGCACCTCAAACAGGCACCAGCCCCAGCATTTT; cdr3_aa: CASTSNRHQPQHF
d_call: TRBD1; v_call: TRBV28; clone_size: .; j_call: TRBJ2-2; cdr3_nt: TGTGCCAGCAGCCTCACCGGGACAGGGGGCACCGGGGAGCTGTTTTTT; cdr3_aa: CASSLTGTGGTGELFF
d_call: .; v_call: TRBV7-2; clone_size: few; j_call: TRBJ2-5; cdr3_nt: TGTGCCAGCAGCTTCACTATATTGTACCAAGAGACCCAGTACTTC; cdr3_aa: CASSFTILYQETQYF
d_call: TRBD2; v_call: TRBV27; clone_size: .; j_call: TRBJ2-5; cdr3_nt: TGTGCCAGCAGGAGGACTAGCGGGGGGCCTGAGACCCAGTACTTC; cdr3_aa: CASRRTSGGPETQYF
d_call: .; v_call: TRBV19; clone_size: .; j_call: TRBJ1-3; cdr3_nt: TGTGCCAGTTCCAATCTGGGAGGGAGAAATGGAAACACCATATATTTT; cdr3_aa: CASSNLGGRNGNTIYF
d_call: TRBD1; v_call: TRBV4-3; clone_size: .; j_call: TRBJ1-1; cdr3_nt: TGCGCCAGCAGCTACAGGGGGGGAGGAACTGAAGCTTTCTTT; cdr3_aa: CASSYRGGGTEAFF
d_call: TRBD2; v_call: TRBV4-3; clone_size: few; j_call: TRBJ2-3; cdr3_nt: TGCGCCAGCAGCCCTCAGCGGGGGGGCCACCGGAGGACAGATACGCAGTATTTT; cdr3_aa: CASSPQRGGHRRTDTQYF